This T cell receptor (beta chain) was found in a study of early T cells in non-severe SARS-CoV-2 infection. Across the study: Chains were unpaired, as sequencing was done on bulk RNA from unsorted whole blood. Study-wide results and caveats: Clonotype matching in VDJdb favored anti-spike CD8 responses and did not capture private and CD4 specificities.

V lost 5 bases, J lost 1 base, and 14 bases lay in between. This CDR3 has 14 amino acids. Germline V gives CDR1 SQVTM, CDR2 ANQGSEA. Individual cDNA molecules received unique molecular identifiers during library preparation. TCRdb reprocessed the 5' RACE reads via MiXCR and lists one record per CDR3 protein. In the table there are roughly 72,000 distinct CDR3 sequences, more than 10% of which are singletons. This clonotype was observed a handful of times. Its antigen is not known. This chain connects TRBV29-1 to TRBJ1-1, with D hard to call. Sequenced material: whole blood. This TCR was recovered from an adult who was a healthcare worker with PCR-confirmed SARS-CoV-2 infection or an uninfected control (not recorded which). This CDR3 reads CSVHNRLKNTEAFF. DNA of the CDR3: TGCAGCGTTCACAACCGGTTAAAGAACACTGAAGCTTTCTTT. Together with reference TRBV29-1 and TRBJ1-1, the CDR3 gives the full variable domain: SAVISQKPSRDICQRGTSLTIQCQVDSQVTMMFWYRQQPGQSLTLIATANQGSEATYESGFVIDKFPISRPNLTFSTLTVSNMSPEDSSIYLCSVHNRLKNTEAFFGQGTRLTVV.